Listed here are 21 T cell receptor beta chains from one sample, sequenced in a study of blood T cell repertoires in COVID-19. Libraries were prepared by immunoSEQ multiplex PCR; TCRdb keeps only in-frame clonotypes and omits some of them. This sample has about 83,000 clones; roughly 82% occur once, and the top ten carry roughly 8%. Sequencing was performed on peripheral blood. Receptors originate from a man aged 50 to 59 with active COVID-19.

The gene calls are TRBV3-1 (or the pseudogene TRBV3-2) and TRBJ1-2; TRBD1 agrees at 12 bases. V dropped 0 bases and J dropped 4; count of bases not matched to a gene: 9. Germline V lookup: CDR1 LGHDT, CDR2 YNNKEL (reference sequence). This CDR3 contains 18 residues. The CDR3 loop is CASSQDRDRGRAPYGYTF. Here the CDR3 DNA reads TGTGCCAGCAGCCAAGATCGGGACAGGGGGCGCGCACCCTATGGCTACACCTTC.

The J gene is TRBJ1-5, the V gene TRBV2; 7 bases align to TRBD1. Germline V gene data show CDR1 as SNHLY and CDR2 as FYNNEI. V lost 6 bases, J lost 0 bases, and 5 bases stayed unmatched. CDR3 size: 15 residues. CDR3 region: CASRAQGNSNQPQHF. CDR3 DNA: TGTGCCAGCAGGGCACAGGGGAATAGCAATCAGCCCCAGCATTTT.

The chain uses TRBV28 and TRBJ2-7; 7 bases are a match to TRBD1. Losses at the gene ends were 7 bases for V and 3 bases for J; bases not matched to a gene: 3. Germline CDR1 and CDR2: MDHEN and SYDVKM. The length of the CDR3 is 12 residues. CDR3 protein: CASTGTVYEQYF. CDR3 in DNA: TGTGCCAGCACCGGGACAGTCTACGAGCAGTACTTC.

The V call is TRBV24-1, the J call TRBJ2-1; 8 nucleotides line up with TRBD2. Per germline, CDR1 KGHDR and CDR2 SFDVKD. Trimming removed 3 bases from V and 1 base from J; junction bases left unmatched: 4. The CDR3 length is 16 residues. The CDR3 nucleotides are TGTGCCACCAGTGATATGTCGGGAGGGTCCTACAATGAGCAGTTCTTC. It codes for CATSDMSGGSYNEQFF.

V usage is TRBV9 and J usage is TRBJ2-7; 7 bases are shared with TRBD2. Germline lookup yields CDR1 SGDLS and CDR2 YYNGEE. The J segment lost 3 bases and the V segment lost 0 bases, leaving 6 bases of the junction unmatched. This CDR3 is built from 15 residues. The CDR3 loop reads CASSVAAGAIYEQYF. The CDR3 nucleotides read TGTGCCAGCAGCGTAGCGGCGGGAGCGATCTACGAGCAGTACTTC.

The CDR3 DNA is TGTGCCAGCAGGGGCAATGCCTACGAGCAGTACTTC. As protein: CASRGNAYEQYF. The chain carries TRBV28 and TRBJ2-7; no clear D gene. The germline V and J ends were trimmed by 6 bases and 2 bases, with 8 bases remaining between them. Germline CDR1 reads MDHEN; CDR2 reads SYDVKM. This CDR3 comprises 12 residues.

The J gene is TRBJ2-3, the V gene TRBV28; TRBD2 agrees at 7 bases. The V gene's germline CDR1 is MDHEN and CDR2 SYDVKM. J gave up 3 bases and V 4 bases, and 7 bases lay outside the gene matches. The CDR3 length is 15 residues. The CDR3 DNA reads as TGTGCCAGCAGTTCCGGCGGGAGCCGGACAGATACGCAGTATTTT. Protein product: CASSSGGSRTDTQYF.

CDR3 sequence: CASIPRVLGGNQPQHF. CDR3 in DNA: TGTGCCAGCATCCCGAGGGTTCTTGGGGGCAATCAGCCCCAGCATTTT. The chain uses TRBV28 and TRBJ1-5, with no clear D. Germline values: CDR1 MDHEN, CDR2 SYDVKM. This CDR3 is 16 amino acids long. Trimming shortened V by 7 bases and J by 2 bases, and 18 bases separated the two germline ends.

This sequence joins TRBV19 and TRBJ2-7; D possibly corresponds to TRBD2 (5 bases). This CDR3 is 14 amino acids long. Germline lookup yields CDR1 LNHDA and CDR2 SQIVND (reference sequence). The V end lost 8 bases, the J end lost 2 bases, and 16 bases lay between the germline ends. CDR3 residues: CASSRTTGTYEQYF. The CDR3 coding sequence is TGTGCCAGTTCCCGGACCACGGGAACCTACGAGCAGTACTTC. Looking up the rest from reference TRBV19 and TRBJ2-7 gives the full variable domain: DGGITQSPKYLFRKEGQNVTLSCEQNLNHDAMYWYRQDPGQGLRLIYYSQIVNDFQKGDIAEGYSVSREKKESFPLTVTSAQKNPTAFYLCASSRTTGTYEQYFGPGTRLTVT.

CDR3 sequence (DNA): TGTGCCAGCAGCTTACAGGGTAGGGGCAATCAGCCCCAGCATTTT. Encoded protein: CASSLQGRGNQPQHF. V gene TRBV7-9 combines with J gene TRBJ1-5, with a tentative D call TRBD1 (5 bases). The CDR3 has 15 amino acids. CDR1 and CDR2 from the germline V gene are SEHNR and FQNEAQ (reference sequence). V lost 2 bases and J 2 bases, leaving 10 bases between the germline ends.

This clone was found once. The chain links TRBV18 to TRBJ1-2; the D gene is possibly TRBD1 (5 bases). Germline CDR1 and CDR2: KGHSH and LQKENI. The V end was cut by 0 bases, the J end by 7 bases, with 15 bases between. This CDR3 is 15 amino acids long. CDR3 loop: CASSPPEGAQGGYTF. In nucleotides, the CDR3 is TGTGCCAGCTCACCACCGGAAGGGGCGCAGGGTGGCTACACCTTC.

The rearrangement joins TRBV5-1 to TRBJ1-1; 8 bases fit TRBD1. V was clipped by 3 bases and J by 5 bases; unmatched bases: 6. The CDR3 covers 14 residues. In germline, CDR1 is SGHRS, CDR2 YFSETQ. The CDR3: CASSSTGAATEAFF. The DNA of the CDR3 is TGCGCCAGCAGCTCGACAGGGGCGGCTACTGAAGCTTTCTTT.

The chain carries TRBV18 and TRBJ1-4; the match to TRBD1 covers 9 bases. This CDR3 region has 15 residues. Germline-derived CDR1 and CDR2 are KGHSH and LQKENI. Trimming cost V 2 bases and J 8 bases; bases outside gene matches: 6. The chain's CDR3 is CASSPGTGRREKLFF. As DNA, the CDR3 is TGTGCCAGCTCACCAGGGACAGGGAGACGAGAAAAACTGTTTTTT.

In nucleotides, the CDR3 is TGTGCCAGCTCACCACCGGGAGTTGGCTCCTACGAGCAGTACTTC. Translated, it gives CASSPPGVGSYEQYF. This rearrangement joins TRBV18 to TRBJ2-7; D is perhaps TRBD2 (5 bases). V lost 0 bases and J 0 bases, leaving 9 bases between the germline ends. This CDR3 is 15 amino acids long. Germline V gene lookup returns CDR1 KGHSH and CDR2 LQKENI.

This chain links TRBV7-2 with TRBJ1-2, with 7 bases fitting TRBD1. V gave up 4 bases and J gave up 6 bases; unmatched junction bases: 5. The CDR3 spans 13 residues. Per germline, CDR1 SGHTA and CDR2 FQGNSA. The CDR3 sequence: CASSSYTGDGYTF. CDR3 DNA sequence: TGTGCCAGCAGCTCATATACAGGGGATGGCTACACCTTC.

The V gene is TRBV3-1 (or the pseudogene TRBV3-2), the J gene TRBJ1-2; no clear D gene. Trimming took 0 bases from V and 4 from J, leaving 6 bases between them. The CDR3 runs 13 residues. The germline V gene encodes CDR1 LGHDT and CDR2 YNNKEL (reference sequence). The CDR3: CASSQDQAYGYTF. In DNA, the CDR3 is TGTGCCAGCAGCCAAGATCAGGCCTATGGCTACACCTTC.

This chain connects TRBV28 to TRBJ1-5; tentatively, D is TRBD1 (5 bases). The CDR3 consists of 14 residues. Per germline, CDR1 MDHEN and CDR2 SYDVKM. The V and J ends lost 8 bases and 6 bases respectively, with 17 bases between them. Here the CDR3 DNA reads TGTGCCAGCCAACCGGGGGGGAGGATTCAGCCCCAGCATTTT. This codes for CASQPGGRIQPQHF. The whole variable domain, filled in from reference TRBV28 and TRBJ1-5, reads DVKVTQSSRYLVKRTGEKVFLECVQDMDHENMFWYRQDPGLGLRLIYFSYDVKMKEKGDIPEGYSVSREKKERFSLILESASTNQTSMYLCASQPGGRIQPQHFGDGTRLSIL.

By sample share, this clone is medium-sized. The J gene is TRBJ2-1, the V gene TRBV7-6; 8 bases line up with TRBD2. The germline V gene has CDR1 SGHVS and CDR2 FNYEAQ. With 2 bases clipped from V and 4 bases from J, the junction kept 4 bases outside the gene matches. This CDR3 has 15 residues. This CDR3 is CASSLSSGRYNEQFF. Here the CDR3 DNA reads TGTGCCAGCAGCTTAAGCAGCGGGAGATACAATGAGCAGTTCTTC.

This chain uses TRBV5-1 with TRBJ2-5, with 12 bases aligning to TRBD2. CDR1 and CDR2 from the germline V gene are SGHRS and YFSETQ. Losses at the gene ends were 2 bases for V and 4 bases for J; bases not matched to a gene: 9. The CDR3 totals 17 residues. The CDR3 protein is CASSLTTQTSGGETQYF. DNA of the CDR3: TGCGCCAGCAGCTTAACGACTCAGACTAGCGGGGGAGAGACCCAGTACTTC. The full variable domain, rest sourced from reference TRBV5-1 and TRBJ2-5, is KAGVTQTPRYLIKTRGQQVTLSCSPISGHRSVSWYQQTPGQGLQFLFEYFSETQRNKGNFPGRFSGRQFSNSRSEMNVSTLELGDSALYLCASSLTTQTSGGETQYFGPGTRLLVL.

This clone was picked up one time. The V and J genes are TRBV2 and TRBJ1-1; D is perhaps TRBD1 (5 bases). The CDR3 length is 15 residues. Trimming left V 5 bases short and J 0 bases short, with 13 bases between. Germline lookup yields CDR1 SNHLY and CDR2 FYNNEI. The CDR3 spells CASSKTGNMNTEAFF. The CDR3 nucleotides are TGTGCCAGCAGTAAAACAGGTAACATGAACACTGAAGCTTTCTTT.

This clone was detected only a few times. V usage is TRBV30 and J usage is TRBJ2-1; no clear D. The CDR3 spans 15 residues. Trimming took off 5 bases at V and 1 base at J, with 15 bases between the two ends. CDR1 is GTSNPN, CDR2 SVGIG, per germline (reference sequence). For the CDR3, the DNA is TGTGCCTGGGGCCGGGTCCTCCCTTCCTACAATGAGCAGTTCTTC. Encoded protein: CAWGRVLPSYNEQFF.